The following is a T cell receptor beta chain sequence with its context. This record comes from a study of CD8 T cells in Susac syndrome. Overall study context: Patients with Susac syndrome were, at the time of blood collection, therapy-naive, maintained on corticosteroids, or maintained on intravenous immunoglobulin alone.

With random hexamers, roughly 0.5 to 1 ug RNA was reverse transcribed. Amplification of TCR beta CDR3 spanned 54 Vbeta and 13 Jbeta via immunoSEQ multiplex PCR. TCRdb reprocessed the immunoSEQ multiplex PCR reads via MiXCR and lists one record per CDR3 protein. Here the sample spans under 80,000 distinct CDR3 sequences, 93% being singletons. Sequencing targeted TCR beta in T cells from blood (CD8+ and CD4+). Germline-derived CDR1 and CDR2 are SGHTA and FQGNSA. The CDR3 consists of 13 residues. Trimming pared 2 bases from V and 7 bases from J, leaving 12 bases between. Material: CD4+ T cells from PBMCs. This chain connects TRBV7-2 to TRBJ2-7; tentatively, D is TRBD2 (6 bases). The receptor's source is a human donor with Susac syndrome. The CDR3 loop reads CASSLSRELEQYF. The CDR3 nucleotides read TGTGCCAGCAGCTTAAGTCGGGAGTTGGAGCAGTACTTC.